A single sample is the source of the 20 T cell receptor beta chains below, sequenced in a study of persistence of HIV-infected CD4 T cells. Sequencing used immunoSEQ version 4 in survey mode. Sequencing was performed with immunoSEQ multiplex PCR; in TCRdb, only in-frame clones are kept and a portion is missing. Of about 64,000 clones listed, more than 70% were seen once; the top ten hold around 1.7%. These receptors' antigens are unknown. The stimulus was an HIV-1 Gag 15-mer peptide pool, about 1.1 ug/peptide/mL. CD40L/CD69 double-negative CD45RO-high memory CD4+ T cells were collected. Here the sequenced sample was CD4+ T cells sorted from PBMCs after roughly 19-hour stimulation, taken from a patient who received antiretroviral therapy. Every receptor here comes from an adult man with HIV who was CMV-seropositive.

This clone is deemed medium-sized. The chain recombines TRBV1 with TRBJ1-2; TRBD1, the D gene given by the table, was not confirmed from the DNA. TRBV1 counts as a pseudogene. The CDR3 loop spans 15 amino acids. CDR3 protein: CTSSQDARTGYGYTF. CDR3 nucleotides: TGCACCAGCAGCCAAGATGCGCGGACAGGATACGGCTACACCTTC.

This clone was counted once. The chain links TRBV6-5 to TRBJ2-1, with a possible D match to TRBD1 (6 bases). The CDR3 loop spans 12 amino acids. V was pared by 6 bases and J by 8 bases, with 11 bases between. The germline V gene has CDR1 MNHEY and CDR2 SVGAGI. CDR3 bases: TGTGCCAGCAGCTTGTCAGGGGATGAGCAGTTCTTC. This sequence encodes CASSLSGDEQFF.

This chain connects TRBV5-6 to TRBJ1-5; 7 positions match TRBD1. The V and J ends lost 4 bases and 5 bases, in that order; junction bases with no gene match: 9. In germline, CDR1 is SGHDT, CDR2 YYEEEE. The CDR3 consists of 15 residues. This CDR3 is CASSPGTAPDQPQHF. CDR3 bases: TGTGCCAGCAGCCCTGGGACAGCCCCGGATCAGCCCCAGCATTTT.

This chain uses TRBV5-1 with TRBJ1-1; maybe TRBD1 (5 bases). V gave up 6 bases and J gave up 6 bases, with 18 bases separating them. The CDR3 totals 14 residues. CDR1 and CDR2 (germline): SGHRS, YFSETQ. CDR3 nucleotide sequence: TGCGCCAGCATGGCCGGGGGAGGAACCGCTGAAGCTTTCTTT. Amino acid sequence: CASMAGGGTAEAFF.

The chain couples TRBV4-1 to TRBJ2-1, with 8 positions matching TRBD1. V dropped 4 bases and J dropped 6; count of bases not matched to a gene: 14. Germline CDR1 and CDR2: MGHRA and YSYEKL. CDR3 size: 17 residues. The CDR3 region has the DNA TGCGCCAGCAGCCGCTCCAACCGGGACAGGATCTTCAATGAGCAGTTCTTC. This sequence encodes CASSRSNRDRIFNEQFF.

The chain has TRBV5-1 and TRBJ1-5, with D tentatively TRBD1 (5 bases). Between the trimmed V and J ends, which lost 1 base and 5 bases, there was a span of 10 bases. Germline CDR1 reads SGHRS; CDR2 reads YFSETQ. The CDR3 runs to 14 residues. The DNA of the CDR3 is TGCGCCAGCAGCTTGATGGGGGACCATCAGCCCCAGCATTTT. It codes for CASSLMGDHQPQHF.

The rearrangement links TRBV6-5 to TRBJ2-7; TRBD1 matches 7 bases. Germline CDR1 reads MNHEY; CDR2 reads SVGAGI. V shed 3 bases and J 2 bases; nucleotides not matched to a gene: 4. The CDR3 runs to 14 residues. Here the CDR3 reads CASSYDRAAYEQYF. Written as DNA, the CDR3 is TGTGCCAGCAGTTATGACAGGGCCGCCTACGAGCAGTACTTC.

V and J are TRBV19 and TRBJ1-1, with a tentative D call TRBD1 (5 bases). Germline CDR1 is LNHDA and CDR2 is SQIVND (reference sequence). This CDR3 contains 12 residues. The V end was cut by 3 bases, the J end by 10 bases, with 12 bases between. In DNA, the CDR3 is TGTGCCAGTAGTATGTCCCCAAGGGGAGCTTTCTTT. It is translated as CASSMSPRGAFF.

This clone has only a few counts. Here the CDR3 reads CASSLAQGRSNQPQHF. For the CDR3, the DNA is TGTGCCAGCAGCTTAGCACAGGGGAGAAGCAATCAGCCCCAGCATTTT. This sequence joins TRBV7-9 and TRBJ1-5; TRBD1 matches at 7 bases. There are 16 residues in the CDR3. Unmatched junction bases numbered 3, after V lost 0 bases and J lost 1 base. CDR1 is SEHNR, CDR2 FQNEAQ, per germline (reference sequence).

The gene calls are TRBV18 and TRBJ2-3; D not certain. V was trimmed by 9 bases and J by 1 base, leaving 11 bases between them. Germline V lookup: CDR1 KGHSH, CDR2 LQKENI. This CDR3 comprises 13 residues. CDR3 DNA sequence: TGTGCCAGTCCCCCGGACGGCACAGATACGCAGTATTTT. Its translation is CASPPDGTDTQYF.

The chain carries TRBV16 and TRBJ1-1; no firm D call. This CDR3 contains 13 residues. CDR1 is KGHSY, CDR2 FQNENV, per germline. Between the trimmed V and J ends, which lost 4 bases and 2 bases, there was a span of 8 bases. CDR3 coding DNA: TGTGCCAGCAGCCCAACGGGCAACACTGAAGCTTTCTTT. Translated, it gives CASSPTGNTEAFF.

The chain recombines TRBV5-1 with TRBJ1-2, with D possibly matching TRBD1 (5 bases). The V end was cut by 5 bases, the J end by 1 base, with 9 bases between. This CDR3 is built from 13 residues. CDR1 and CDR2 from the germline V gene are SGHRS and YFSETQ. The CDR3 here is CASSVGDNYGYTF. The CDR3 nucleotides are TGCGCCAGCAGTGTAGGGGATAACTATGGCTACACCTTC.

The chain joins TRBV2 to TRBJ1-1; tentative D call: TRBD1 (6 bases). V gave up 1 base and J gave up 0 bases, with 9 bases separating them. This CDR3 comprises 15 residues. Germline values: CDR1 SNHLY, CDR2 FYNNEI. The CDR3 bases are TGTGCCAGCAGTGAAGAGGGGGTTTTGAACACTGAAGCTTTCTTT. This translates into CASSEEGVLNTEAFF.

The chain carries TRBV6-5 and TRBJ1-1, with D unresolved. The CDR3 runs 15 residues. The germline gives CDR1 MNHEY, CDR2 SVGAGI. V lost 7 bases and J lost 2, with 17 bases in between. The CDR3, as DNA: TGTGCCAGCACCATATCAGGTACGACAAACACTGAAGCTTTCTTT. This codes for CASTISGTTNTEAFF.

The chain couples TRBV5-1 to TRBJ1-1; D unclear. Germline V gene lookup returns CDR1 SGHRS and CDR2 YFSETQ. The CDR3 covers 15 residues. Trimming removed 0 bases from V and 1 base from J, with 10 bases in between. CDR3 sequence (DNA): TGCGCCAGCAGCTTGGAGTCAGTGGGGAACACTGAAGCTTTCTTT. Translated: CASSLESVGNTEAFF.

This clone was seen more than once but under ten times. This rearrangement joins TRBV19 to TRBJ1-5, with 9 nucleotides matching TRBD1. This CDR3 is built from 14 residues. Germline loops: CDR1 LNHDA, CDR2 SQIVND (reference sequence). V was clipped by 7 bases and J by 7 bases; unmatched bases: 8. The DNA of the CDR3 is TGTGCCAGTACCTACAGGGGGCAGGGACAGCCCCAGCATTTT. This encodes CASTYRGQGQPQHF.

This clone was seen a handful of times. The chain uses TRBV20-1 and TRBJ2-2, with D possibly being TRBD1 or TRBD2 (5 bases each). The CDR3 spans 11 residues. The V gene's germline CDR1 is DFQATT and CDR2 SNEGSKA (reference sequence). Trimming shortened V by 3 bases and J by 11 bases, and 10 bases separated the two germline ends. Written as DNA, the CDR3 is TGCAGTGCTAGCGACGGGGCTGAGCTGTTTTTT. Translated, it gives CSASDGAELFF.

Written as DNA, the CDR3 is TGTGCCAGCAGCCTTAGACAGGGCGGCAGCAATCAGCCCCAGCATTTT. Amino acid sequence: CASSLRQGGSNQPQHF. The chain joins TRBV7-8 to TRBJ1-5, with 7 positions matching TRBD1. Germline V gene lookup returns CDR1 SGHVS and CDR2 FQNEAQ. The CDR3 is 16 residues long. The V segment lost 5 bases and the J segment 1 base; nucleotides outside the gene matches: 8. Based on the CDR3 plus reference TRBV7-8 and TRBJ1-5, the full variable domain is GAGVSQSPRYKVAKRGQDVALRCDPISGHVSLFWYQQALGQGPEFLTYFQNEAQLDKSGLPSDRFFAERPEGSVSTLKIQRTQQEDSAVYLCASSLRQGGSNQPQHFGDGTRLSIL.

This chain joins TRBV28 and TRBJ2-1; 7 nucleotides match TRBD1. Trimming took 7 bases from V and 4 from J; bases not matched to a gene: 7. Germline CDR1 MDHEN, CDR2 SYDVKM. This CDR3 has 14 amino acids. The CDR3 sequence: CASKEGGRYNEQFF. In DNA form, the CDR3 reads TGTGCCAGCAAGGAAGGGGGCCGATACAATGAGCAGTTCTTC. Variable domain in full (rest from reference TRBV28 and TRBJ2-1): DVKVTQSSRYLVKRTGEKVFLECVQDMDHENMFWYRQDPGLGLRLIYFSYDVKMKEKGDIPEGYSVSREKKERFSLILESASTNQTSMYLCASKEGGRYNEQFFGPGTRLTVL.

The chain is built from TRBV4-2 and TRBJ1-5; D remains ambiguous. Germline V gene sequence: CDR1 LGHNA, CDR2 YNFKEQ. V shed 3 bases and J shed 3 bases, with 9 bases lying between them. The CDR3 spans 14 residues. The DNA for the CDR3 is TGTGCCAGCAGCCAGCCGGGAAACAATCAGCCCCAGCATTTT. Its protein product is CASSQPGNNQPQHF.